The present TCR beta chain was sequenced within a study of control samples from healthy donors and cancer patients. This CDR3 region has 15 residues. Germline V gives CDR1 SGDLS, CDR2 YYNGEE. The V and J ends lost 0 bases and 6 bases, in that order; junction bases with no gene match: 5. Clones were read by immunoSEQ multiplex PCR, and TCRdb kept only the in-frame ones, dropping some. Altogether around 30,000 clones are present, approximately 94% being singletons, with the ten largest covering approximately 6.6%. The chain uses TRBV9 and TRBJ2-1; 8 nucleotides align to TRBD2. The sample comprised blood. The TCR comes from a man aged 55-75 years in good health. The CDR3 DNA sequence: TGTGCCAGCAGCGTAGCGGGGGGGGTCCCCAATGAGCAGTTCTTC. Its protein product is CASSVAGGVPNEQFF.